A selection of T cell receptor beta chains follows, all from one sample in a study of blood T cell repertoires in COVID-19. Profiled with immunoSEQ multiplex PCR; TCRdb holds only in-frame clones, not every one. The data contain 110,000 to 150,000 clones, less than 90% of them singletons. Sequencing was done on a sample of PBMCs or T cells enriched from blood (not recorded which). Source of these receptors: a man aged 40-55 years with acute COVID-19. CDR3s include the opening cysteine and the closing phenylalanine or tryptophan. A D gene is named only where the DNA matches it firmly. Some rows mark clone size as missing; the rest say once, few, many or name a class of expanded clone.

D gene: TRBD1
J gene: TRBJ1-6
clone size: few
V gene: TRBV5-1
CDR3 protein: CASSLDGTGSPLHF

D gene: -
J gene: TRBJ1-2
clone size: -
V gene: TRBV29-1
CDR3 protein: CSGTTNYGYTF

D gene: -
J gene: TRBJ2-4
clone size: -
V gene: TRBV19
CDR3 protein: CASSVGTLSKNIQYF

D gene: TRBD1
J gene: TRBJ1-1
clone size: few
V gene: TRBV19
CDR3 protein: CASSTGGRTEAFF

D gene: -
J gene: TRBJ1-3
clone size: -
V gene: TRBV7-8
CDR3 protein: CASSLRGGATGNTIYF

D gene: -
J gene: TRBJ1-4
clone size: -
V gene: TRBV30
CDR3 protein: CAWSWALNEKLFF

D gene: TRBD1
J gene: TRBJ1-2
clone size: -
V gene: TRBV28
CDR3 protein: CASSSGTGGFNGYTF

D gene: -
J gene: TRBJ1-2
clone size: once
V gene: TRBV5-4
CDR3 protein: CASVEAGNYGYTF

D gene: -
J gene: TRBJ1-2
clone size: once
V gene: TRBV5-1
CDR3 protein: CASSFSDGDYGYTF

D gene: TRBD2
J gene: TRBJ2-1
clone size: -
V gene: TRBV5-4
CDR3 protein: CASSLGGTSGRAYNEQFF

D gene: -
J gene: TRBJ1-5
clone size: -
V gene: TRBV15
CDR3 protein: CATSRDLNQPQHF

D gene: TRBD1
J gene: TRBJ1-6
clone size: -
V gene: TRBV6-5
CDR3 protein: CASSYSSRDSNSPLHF

D gene: TRBD1
J gene: TRBJ2-1
clone size: -
V gene: TRBV27
CDR3 protein: CASSPGTGVYNEQFF

D gene: -
J gene: TRBJ1-4
clone size: -
V gene: TRBV7-8
CDR3 protein: CASSVAVDGELFF

D gene: TRBD1
J gene: TRBJ2-1
clone size: -
V gene: TRBV5-1
CDR3 protein: CASSLTGQSMGAQFF

D gene: TRBD2
J gene: TRBJ2-1
clone size: -
V gene: TRBV10-3
CDR3 protein: CAIIALTSGAYNEQFF

D gene: -
J gene: TRBJ1-1
clone size: once
V gene: TRBV5-1
CDR3 protein: CASSLGREGKAFF

D gene: -
J gene: TRBJ2-7
clone size: -
V gene: TRBV7-8
CDR3 protein: CASSLGDRRNEQYF

D gene: TRBD2
J gene: TRBJ2-2
clone size: -
V gene: TRBV3-1/TRBV3-2
CDR3 protein: CASSPGTSGGELFF

D gene: -
J gene: TRBJ2-7
clone size: -
V gene: TRBV11-2
CDR3 protein: CASSLVAGAGEQYF

D gene: -
J gene: TRBJ2-7
clone size: -
V gene: TRBV12-3/TRBV12-4
CDR3 protein: CASSLGPVYEQYF

D gene: -
J gene: TRBJ1-2
clone size: -
V gene: TRBV3-1/TRBV3-2
CDR3 protein: CASSHGRLNYGYTF

D gene: -
J gene: TRBJ2-7
clone size: -
V gene: TRBV5-4
CDR3 protein: CASSLGRDYEQYF

D gene: TRBD2
J gene: TRBJ2-2
clone size: -
V gene: TRBV5-5
CDR3 protein: CASSLAAGATGELFF

D gene: -
J gene: TRBJ2-1
clone size: few
V gene: TRBV4-3
CDR3 protein: CASSQEWRGYSYNEQFF

D gene: TRBD1
J gene: TRBJ1-5
clone size: -
V gene: TRBV6-2/TRBV6-3
CDR3 protein: CASSSGQGNNQPQHF

D gene: TRBD2
J gene: TRBJ2-1
clone size: once
V gene: TRBV4-1
CDR3 protein: CASRPAGRAGNEQFF

D gene: -
J gene: TRBJ2-7
clone size: -
V gene: TRBV9
CDR3 protein: CASSVDLRDSAEQYF

D gene: TRBD2
J gene: TRBJ2-3
clone size: -
V gene: TRBV5-1
CDR3 protein: CASSLSGGRNARTDTQYF

D gene: TRBD1
J gene: TRBJ1-5
clone size: -
V gene: TRBV28
CDR3 protein: CASSVGTGGWQPQHF

D gene: TRBD2
J gene: TRBJ2-7
clone size: -
V gene: TRBV27
CDR3 protein: CASSSPGTSSYEQYF

D gene: TRBD1
J gene: TRBJ1-3
clone size: -
V gene: TRBV2
CDR3 protein: CASRGDSQWGTIYF

D gene: -
J gene: TRBJ2-1
clone size: -
V gene: TRBV15
CDR3 protein: CATSREAAGIYEQFF

D gene: -
J gene: TRBJ1-2
clone size: -
V gene: TRBV29-1
CDR3 protein: CSAPVGQDPNYGYTF

D gene: -
J gene: TRBJ1-1
clone size: -
V gene: TRBV29-1
CDR3 protein: CSAAPLELEAFF

D gene: TRBD2
J gene: TRBJ2-5
clone size: -
V gene: TRBV28
CDR3 protein: CASSLGTSGTQETQYF

D gene: TRBD2
J gene: TRBJ2-1
clone size: -
V gene: TRBV19
CDR3 protein: CAKELDGGADEQFF

D gene: -
J gene: TRBJ1-2
clone size: -
V gene: TRBV30
CDR3 protein: CAWTPGGGYTF

D gene: -
J gene: TRBJ1-3
clone size: few
V gene: TRBV5-1
CDR3 protein: CASSTSGTRSGNTIYF

D gene: TRBD2
J gene: TRBJ2-7
clone size: -
V gene: TRBV4-2
CDR3 protein: CASSQLGLAGRADSSYEQYF

D gene: TRBD2
J gene: TRBJ2-7
clone size: -
V gene: TRBV2
CDR3 protein: CASIASGSSYEQYF

D gene: -
J gene: TRBJ2-3
clone size: once
V gene: TRBV19
CDR3 protein: CASSMVVGPDTQYF

D gene: -
J gene: TRBJ2-3
clone size: -
V gene: TRBV11-2
CDR3 protein: CASSQLSGTDTQYF

D gene: TRBD2
J gene: TRBJ2-3
clone size: -
V gene: TRBV9
CDR3 protein: CASSVTSGGLGGTIGDTQYF

D gene: TRBD2
J gene: TRBJ2-3
clone size: once
V gene: TRBV5-4
CDR3 protein: CASSLKREVINTQYF

D gene: TRBD2
J gene: TRBJ2-3
clone size: once
V gene: TRBV28
CDR3 protein: CASRTGGAAATQYF

D gene: TRBD2
J gene: TRBJ2-3
clone size: once
V gene: TRBV11-3
CDR3 protein: CASSLGLAGRETDTQYF

D gene: TRBD1
J gene: TRBJ1-1
clone size: -
V gene: TRBV3-1/TRBV3-2
CDR3 protein: CASRERTGTGETEAFF

D gene: -
J gene: TRBJ2-2
clone size: -
V gene: TRBV6-2/TRBV6-3
CDR3 protein: CASSFQLNGELFF

D gene: -
J gene: TRBJ2-1
clone size: -
V gene: TRBV29-1
CDR3 protein: CSVYDSYNEQFF

D gene: TRBD1
J gene: TRBJ1-5
clone size: -
V gene: TRBV5-6
CDR3 protein: CASSYRGRDQPQHF

D gene: TRBD2
J gene: TRBJ2-7
clone size: -
V gene: TRBV5-1
CDR3 protein: CASSLAGGLTYEQYF